This TCR beta chain was sequenced for a study of blood T cells in healthy people across ages. The sample holds a few counts of this clonotype. The authors ran a second PCR of about 6 to 11 cycles using a sample-barcoded 5' primer and a J-beta primer mix. TCRdb re-analysed the 5' RACE reads in MiXCR, keeping a single row per CDR3 protein. The data show more than 1,000,000 distinct CDR3 sequences, with 25% seen just once and less than 0.85% held by the top ten. Donors were healthy Caucasian individuals from Russia aged about 6 to 90. There are 15 residues in the CDR3. The V and J ends lost 0 bases and 1 base respectively, with 9 bases between them. The germline V gene encodes CDR1 MNHEY and CDR2 SVGEGT. Separately, the same data were catalogued under a study of T cells of mothers and their children. That work adds: Whether pairs are related or unrelated, thymic selection shapes their TCR recombination output in much the same way.

The receptor comes from a girl aged 2 to 9 in good health. The chain carries TRBV6-2 or TRBV6-3 and TRBJ2-5; no firm D call. The sample consisted of blood. The CDR3 loop reads CASSYSFGSQETQYF. Here the CDR3 DNA reads TGTGCCAGCAGTTACTCCTTCGGAAGCCAAGAGACCCAGTACTTC.